This TCR beta chain was sequenced in a study of human T cells and chemical hapten exposure. CDR3 length: 14 amino acids. Germline V gives CDR1 MNHEY, CDR2 SVGAGI. Deletions cut 0 bases from V and 6 bases from J, with 8 bases between. Study-level results: DPC sensitization did not alter TCRs above 1 in 1000 frequency.

During construction of the library, unique molecular identifiers were attached to individual cDNA molecules for quantitative, reproducible TCR counting. Original processing methods: Around 91,000 TCRs per sample was the median, with a range of roughly 20,000 to 750,000. TCRdb re-analysed the RACE reads in MiXCR, keeping a single row per CDR3 protein. In this record, the V and J calls reflect TCRdb's handling and not the investigators' own analysis. Of over 85,000 distinct CDR3 sequences in the sample, about 10% were seen once. This clonotype was seen ten or more times. Its antigen remains unknown. The sample's time point: healthy volunteer bleed at 2 weeks. Total RNA came from unfractionated whole blood.

Sequenced: whole blood. This chain links TRBV6-5 with TRBJ1-4; no reliable D call. The receptor was isolated from a female donor in good health. Some clones in this sample may be carry-over from other donors' samples. CDR3 protein: CASSYSSGDEKLFF. The CDR3 bases are TGTGCCAGCAGTTACTCCTCCGGGGATGAAAAACTGTTTTTT.